The 26 T cell receptor beta chains in this list originate from one sample, sequenced in a study of cytomegalovirus exposure and HLA in healthy donors. The PCR had 60 Vbeta and 13 Jbeta primers. Produced via immunoSEQ multiplex PCR; TCRdb's table is partial and in-frame only. The data hold around 40,000 clones, with approximately 72% observed a single time. The sequencing sample was made of PBMCs. The receptors come from a woman aged 25-40 years in good health and CMV-seronegative.

The chain combines TRBV30 with TRBJ1-6, with D perhaps matching TRBD1 (6 bases). Trimming left V 4 bases short and J 0 bases short, with 10 bases between. The CDR3 covers 15 residues. Germline V gene data show CDR1 as GTSNPN and CDR2 as SVGIG (reference sequence). This CDR3 is CAWIGQSSYNSPLHF. CDR3 DNA sequence: TGTGCCTGGATAGGACAGAGCTCCTATAATTCACCCCTCCACTTT.

The chain joins TRBV7-2 to TRBJ2-2, with 8 bases aligning to TRBD2. Germline-derived CDR1 and CDR2 are SGHTA and FQGNSA. J lost 9 bases, V lost 5 bases, and 8 bases had no gene match. The CDR3 covers 14 residues. This CDR3 reads CASSPGLETWELFF. Here the CDR3 DNA reads TGTGCCAGCAGCCCGGGACTAGAGACCTGGGAGCTGTTTTTT.

This clone was recorded only once. This chain connects TRBV30 to TRBJ1-3, with D possibly matching TRBD1 (5 bases). CDR3 length: 15 amino acids. The germline gives CDR1 GTSNPN, CDR2 SVGIG (reference sequence). Trimming removed 0 bases at V and 0 bases at J, with 9 bases between. The CDR3 bases are TGTGCCTGGAGTGTAGCAGGGCCCTCTGGAAACACCATATATTTT. This codes for CAWSVAGPSGNTIYF.

The chain links TRBV28 to TRBJ1-4; TRBD1 is a possible D gene (6 bases). Germline CDR1 is MDHEN and CDR2 is SYDVKM. The CDR3 sequence is 15 residues long. V was cut by 6 bases and J by 8 bases, with 19 bases left in between. The CDR3 protein is CASSSTGGRSEKLFF. In nucleotides, the CDR3 is TGTGCCAGCAGCTCTACCGGGGGGCGCTCGGAAAAACTGTTTTTT.

This sequence joins TRBV30 and TRBJ2-1; D is possibly TRBD2 (5 bases). V dropped 3 bases and J dropped 7 bases, with 25 bases sitting between them. The CDR3 runs 17 residues. CDR1 is GTSNPN, CDR2 SVGIG, per germline (reference sequence). Here the CDR3 DNA reads TGTGCCTGGAGGGCCACGGGGTGGAGAATAGCTAGAAATGAGCAGTTCTTC. Its translation is CAWRATGWRIARNEQFF. Using reference TRBV30 and TRBJ2-1 for the parts outside the CDR3, the full variable domain is SQTIHQWPATLVQPVGSPLSLECTVEGTSNPNLYWYRQAAGRGLQLLFYSVGIGQISSEVPQNLSASRPQDRQFILSSKKLLLSDSGFYLCAWRATGWRIARNEQFFGPGTRLTVL.

The genes are TRBV19 and TRBJ2-2, with D possibly TRBD1 on 7 matching bases. Looked up from germline, CDR1 is LNHDA and CDR2 is SQIVND (reference sequence). With 7 bases removed from V and 4 bases from J, the gap between germline ends came to 13 bases. The CDR3 covers 14 residues. CDR3 sequence reads: CASIPQGGTGELFF. CDR3 in DNA: TGTGCCAGTATCCCCCAGGGGGGCACCGGGGAGCTGTTTTTT. Full variable domain (missing parts from reference TRBV19 and TRBJ2-2): DGGITQSPKYLFRKEGQNVTLSCEQNLNHDAMYWYRQDPGQGLRLIYYSQIVNDFQKGDIAEGYSVSREKKESFPLTVTSAQKNPTAFYLCASIPQGGTGELFFGEGSRLTVL.

The J gene is TRBJ2-5, the V gene TRBV28; D call uncertain. Looked up from germline, CDR1 is MDHEN and CDR2 is SYDVKM. Trimming took off 2 bases at V and 7 bases at J, with 14 bases between the two ends. There are 14 residues in the CDR3. The DNA for the CDR3 is TGTGCCAGCAGTTTAAGAGGTCTGTCGTCGACCCAGTACTTC. This translates into CASSLRGLSSTQYF.

The rearrangement uses TRBV4-1 and TRBJ1-2; D is perhaps TRBD1 (6 bases). Per the germline V gene, CDR1 is MGHRA and CDR2 is YSYEKL. V dropped 5 bases and J dropped 4 bases, with 26 bases sitting between them. This CDR3 region has 18 residues. CDR3 loop: CASSEVGGAPLQAYGYTF. The CDR3 DNA reads as TGCGCCAGCAGCGAAGTGGGGGGGGCGCCCCTCCAGGCCTATGGCTACACCTTC.

The chain joins TRBV6-5 to TRBJ2-7; 7 bases fit TRBD1. The germline V gene encodes CDR1 MNHEY and CDR2 SVGAGI. The CDR3 is made up of 14 amino acids. Trimming cost V 7 bases and J 2 bases; bases outside gene matches: 8. CDR3 protein: CASTPDRAPYEQYF. The CDR3 DNA is TGTGCCAGCACTCCAGACAGGGCCCCCTACGAGCAGTACTTC.

The gene calls are TRBV7-9 and TRBJ2-6, with no clear D. V dropped 5 bases and J dropped 0 bases, with 17 bases sitting between them. The CDR3 contains 18 residues. Germline-derived CDR1 and CDR2 are SEHNR and FQNEAQ (reference sequence). The CDR3 here is CASSPLTLSFSGANVLTF. The DNA for the CDR3 is TGTGCCAGCAGCCCTTTGACACTTAGTTTCTCTGGGGCCAACGTCCTGACTTTC.

The chain carries TRBV30 and TRBJ2-7; 12 nucleotides line up with TRBD2. The CDR3 has 12 amino acids. Germline V gives CDR1 GTSNPN, CDR2 SVGIG (reference sequence). Trimming at V came to 7 bases and at J to 3 bases, leaving 1 base not matched to a gene. The CDR3 loop reads CALTSGGYEQYF. The CDR3 DNA reads as TGTGCCTTGACTAGCGGGGGCTACGAGCAGTACTTC.

Only a few counts were recorded for this clone. This chain connects TRBV7-6 to TRBJ2-3; D unresolved. From germline, CDR1 is SGHVS and CDR2 FNYEAQ. V lost 0 bases to trimming and J lost 3 bases, with 7 bases between them. The CDR3 extends over 14 amino acids. The CDR3 is CASSLAESTDTQYF. CDR3 DNA: TGTGCCAGCAGCTTAGCGGAGAGTACAGATACGCAGTATTTT.

This clone was seen just once. V usage is TRBV28 and J usage is TRBJ1-1; a possible D gene is TRBD1 (5 bases). Germline V gene data show CDR1 as MDHEN and CDR2 as SYDVKM. The CDR3 has 16 amino acids. V gave up 4 bases and J gave up 7 bases, with 22 bases separating them. For the CDR3, the DNA is TGTGCCAGCAGTTCTCAGGGAACTTTCAAATTGGGTGAAGCTTTCTTT. It yields the protein CASSSQGTFKLGEAFF.

The chain uses TRBV28 and TRBJ2-3, with 7 bases identical to TRBD1. Germline V CDR1 and CDR2: MDHEN, SYDVKM. There are 15 residues in the CDR3. Trimming removed 5 bases from V and 0 bases from J; junction bases left unmatched: 5. The CDR3 nucleotides read TGTGCCAGCAGTCGTGAGGGGGCTAGCACAGATACGCAGTATTTT. This encodes CASSREGASTDTQYF.

The sample holds one count of this clone. This rearrangement joins TRBV27 to TRBJ2-7; TRBD1 matches 7 bases. This CDR3 comprises 14 residues. After removal of 3 bases from V and 2 bases from J, the junction contained 4 bases not matched to a gene. Looked up from germline, CDR1 is MNHEY and CDR2 is SMNVEV (reference sequence). The CDR3 region is CASSFRDSPYEQYF. CDR3 nucleotide sequence: TGTGCCAGCAGTTTTAGGGACAGCCCCTACGAGCAGTACTTC.

This chain joins TRBV7-9 and TRBJ1-1, with 7 bases lining up with TRBD1. Germline-derived CDR1 and CDR2 are SEHNR and FQNEAQ (reference sequence). The CDR3 runs to 15 residues. The V gene end was trimmed by 1 base and the J gene end by 6 bases; junction bases not matched to a gene: 8. This CDR3 is CASSLGQGDSPEAFF. CDR3 nucleotide sequence: TGTGCCAGCAGCTTAGGGCAGGGGGATTCGCCTGAAGCTTTCTTT.

The chain is built from TRBV25-1 and TRBJ2-6, with D hard to call. The CDR3 length is 15 residues. V gave up 4 bases and J gave up 0 bases, with 7 bases separating them. Germline loops: CDR1 MGHDK, CDR2 SYGVNS. The CDR3 region is CASSVESSGANVLTF. The CDR3 DNA reads as TGTGCCAGCAGTGTTGAGTCCTCTGGGGCCAACGTCCTGACTTTC.

At least ten counts were recorded for this clone. This chain joins TRBV28 and TRBJ2-5, with D hard to call. This CDR3 contains 15 residues. Germline lookup yields CDR1 MDHEN and CDR2 SYDVKM. Trimming took 7 bases from V and 1 from J, leaving 16 bases between them. CDR3 protein: CASTLALEIQETQYF. CDR3 sequence (DNA): TGTGCCAGCACCTTAGCTCTAGAGATCCAAGAGACCCAGTACTTC.

The chain carries TRBV6-1 and TRBJ1-5, with 7 bases that match TRBD1. Germline CDR1 and CDR2: MNHNS and SASEGT. CDR3 length equals 13 residues. Losses at the gene ends were 5 bases for V and 7 bases for J; bases not matched to a gene: 5. The CDR3 sequence: CASSSIQGQPQHF. CDR3 coding DNA: TGTGCCAGCAGTTCGATACAGGGGCAGCCCCAGCATTTT.

V gene TRBV4-1 combines with J gene TRBJ2-2, with 11 nucleotides matching TRBD2. The germline CDR1 and CDR2 sequences are MGHRA and YSYEKL. The junction had 8 bases not matched to a gene; V was cut back by 1 base and J by 4 bases. The CDR3 is 18 amino acids. The CDR3 sequence: CASSQVIAGGPGTGELFF. The CDR3 bases are TGCGCCAGCAGCCAAGTGATAGCGGGGGGGCCCGGCACCGGGGAGCTGTTTTTT.

This chain joins TRBV5-4 and TRBJ2-7; D might be TRBD2 (6 bases). The V and J ends lost 4 bases and 2 bases respectively, with 16 bases between them. The CDR3 is 15 residues long. Germline V CDR1 and CDR2: SGHNT, YYREEE (reference sequence). The CDR3 reads CASSNGGTPTYEQYF. The CDR3 DNA is TGTGCCAGCAGCAATGGGGGGACTCCCACCTACGAGCAGTACTTC.

This rearrangement joins TRBV30 to TRBJ2-7; 9 bases are a match to TRBD1. J was trimmed by 3 bases and V by 5 bases; bases with no gene match: 5. CDR1 GTSNPN and CDR2 SVGIG come from the germline V gene (reference sequence). The CDR3 is made up of 13 amino acids. The CDR3 DNA sequence: TGTGCCTGGGGGACAGGGCATCGCTACGAGCAGTACTTC. The encoded protein is CAWGTGHRYEQYF.

This clone appeared a single time. This chain joins TRBV30 and TRBJ1-6; D call uncertain. This CDR3 region has 13 residues. V gave up 2 bases and J gave up 8 bases, with 10 bases separating them. The V gene's germline CDR1 is GTSNPN and CDR2 SVGIG (reference sequence). This chain's CDR3 is CAWSLISDSPLHF. The DNA of the CDR3 is TGTGCCTGGAGTCTTATTTCAGATTCACCCCTCCACTTT. Combining the CDR3 with reference TRBV30 and TRBJ1-6 gives the whole variable domain SQTIHQWPATLVQPVGSPLSLECTVEGTSNPNLYWYRQAAGRGLQLLFYSVGIGQISSEVPQNLSASRPQDRQFILSSKKLLLSDSGFYLCAWSLISDSPLHFGNGTRLTVT.

The rearrangement joins TRBV11-2 to TRBJ2-1; 7 nucleotides line up with TRBD1. Unmatched junction bases numbered 5, after V lost 5 bases and J lost 10 bases. The CDR3 covers 12 residues. The germline V gene has CDR1 SGHAT and CDR2 FQNNGV. The CDR3 DNA sequence: TGTGCCAGCAGCAACCTCAGGGGGGAGCAGTTCTTC. Translated, it gives CASSNLRGEQFF.

V and J are TRBV5-4 and TRBJ2-5, with TRBD2 identical over 11 bases. The ends lost 3 bases at V and 0 bases at J; junction bases unmatched: 4. The CDR3 is 16 amino acids. The V gene's germline CDR1 is SGHNT and CDR2 YYREEE (reference sequence). CDR3 nucleotides: TGTGCCAGCAGCTCGTTAGCGGGGGGGGACCAAGAGACCCAGTACTTC. Encoded protein: CASSSLAGGDQETQYF.

This chain uses TRBV10-2 with TRBJ2-2; D may be TRBD1 (6 bases). The germline V gene has CDR1 WSHSY and CDR2 SAAADI. The ends were cut back, 4 bases at V and 11 bases at J, with 20 bases in the middle. The CDR3 covers 15 residues. The CDR3 nucleotides are TGCGCCAGCAGTGCTGCGGGTGGGGGCAACGGAGAGCTGTTTTTT. As protein: CASSAAGGGNGELFF.